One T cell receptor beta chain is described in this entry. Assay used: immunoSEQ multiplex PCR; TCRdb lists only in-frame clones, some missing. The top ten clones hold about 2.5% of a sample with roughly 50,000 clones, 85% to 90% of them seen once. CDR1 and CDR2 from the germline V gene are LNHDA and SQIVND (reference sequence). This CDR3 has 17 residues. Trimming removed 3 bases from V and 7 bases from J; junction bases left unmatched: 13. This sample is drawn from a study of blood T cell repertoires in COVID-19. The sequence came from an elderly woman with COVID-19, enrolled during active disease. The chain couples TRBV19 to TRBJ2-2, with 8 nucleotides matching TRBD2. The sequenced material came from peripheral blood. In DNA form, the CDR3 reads TGTGCCAGTAGTATCCTAGCGGGCCTAGCCGGGGTCGGGGAGCTGTTTTTT. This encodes CASSILAGLAGVGELFF. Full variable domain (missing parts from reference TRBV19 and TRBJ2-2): DGGITQSPKYLFRKEGQNVTLSCEQNLNHDAMYWYRQDPGQGLRLIYYSQIVNDFQKGDIAEGYSVSREKKESFPLTVTSAQKNPTAFYLCASSILAGLAGVGELFFGEGSRLTVL.